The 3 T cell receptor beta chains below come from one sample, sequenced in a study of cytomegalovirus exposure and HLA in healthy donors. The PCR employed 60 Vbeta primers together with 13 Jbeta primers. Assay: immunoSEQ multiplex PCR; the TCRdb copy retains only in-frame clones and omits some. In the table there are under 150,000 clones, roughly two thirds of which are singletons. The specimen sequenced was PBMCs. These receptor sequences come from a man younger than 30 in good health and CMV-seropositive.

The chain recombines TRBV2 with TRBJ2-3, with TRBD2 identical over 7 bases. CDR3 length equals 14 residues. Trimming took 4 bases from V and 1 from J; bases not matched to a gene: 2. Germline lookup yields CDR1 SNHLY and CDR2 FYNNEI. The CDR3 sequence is CASSALAGTDTQYF. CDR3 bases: TGTGCCAGCAGTGCTCTAGCGGGCACAGATACGCAGTATTTT. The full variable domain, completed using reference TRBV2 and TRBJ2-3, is EPEVTQTPSHQVTQMGQEVILRCVPISNHLYFYWYRQILGQKVEFLVSFYNNEISEKSEIFDDQFSVERPDGSNFTLKIRSTKLEDSAMYFCASSALAGTDTQYFGPGTRLTVL.

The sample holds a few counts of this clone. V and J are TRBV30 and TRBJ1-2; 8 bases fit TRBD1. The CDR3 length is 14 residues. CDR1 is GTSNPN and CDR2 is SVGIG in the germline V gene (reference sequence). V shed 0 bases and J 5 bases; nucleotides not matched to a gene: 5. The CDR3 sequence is CAWSVRTGTYGYTF. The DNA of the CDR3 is TGTGCCTGGAGTGTCCGGACAGGGACTTATGGCTACACCTTC.

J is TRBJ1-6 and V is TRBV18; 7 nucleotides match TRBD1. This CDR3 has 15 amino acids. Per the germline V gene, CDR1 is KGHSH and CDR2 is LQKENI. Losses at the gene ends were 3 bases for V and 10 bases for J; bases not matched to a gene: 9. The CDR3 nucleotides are TGTGCCAGCTCACCTCTCGACAGGGTAGAGTCACCCCTCCACTTT. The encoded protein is CASSPLDRVESPLHF.